The present T cell receptor (beta chain) was sequenced within a study of T cell repertoires in cytomegalovirus infection. About the study: Both CMV infection and a matching HLA type were indicated by public TCR beta signatures. Whole-study results and caveats: The ex vivo response was dominated by HLA-C-restricted CMV-specific TCR beta clonotypes. Cumulative public TCR beta family frequency identified carriers of CMV plus the relevant HLA.

For this clonotype: The target antigen is unknown.

Germline assignment: CDR1 SGHAT and CDR2 FQNNGV. The CDR3 totals 16 residues. The trim removed 5 bases at V and 4 bases at J, leaving 11 bases unmatched. In TCRdb, the reads were re-called with MiXCR into one record per CDR3 protein. Of over 200,000 distinct CDR3 sequences listed, 12% to 15% are singletons. The chain is built from TRBV11-2 and TRBJ2-1, with 7 nucleotides matching TRBD2. Sequencing was done on a sample of PBMCs. This sequence was found in a human donor in good health (CMV status not recorded). Some clones in this sample may be carry-over from other donors' samples. This chain's CDR3 is CASSPTASGMYNEQFF. The CDR3 nucleotides are TGTGCCAGCAGCCCGACGGCTAGCGGCATGTACAATGAGCAGTTCTTC.